The source of this T cell receptor (beta chain) is a study of response to subunit inactivated influenza vaccine. Study-level points and caveats: Few additional T cells are recruited per seasonal influenza vaccination, authors suggested.

TCRdb ran MiXCR on the RT-PCR reads and lists one entry per CDR3 protein. The sample holds around 710,000 distinct CDR3 sequences, around 13% seen once. This CDR3 has 13 amino acids. From germline, CDR1 is SQVTM and CDR2 ANQGSEA. V gave up 7 bases and J gave up 5 bases; unmatched junction bases: 8. This clonotype was counted a few times. Its matching antigen is unknown. The TCR sequence derives from a man aged 45-60 years who received an inactivated influenza vaccine. Source: PBMCs from blood, taken roughly 2 weeks before vaccination. The chain couples TRBV29-1 to TRBJ2-5; 9 bases are shared with TRBD1. CDR3 sequence reads: CSASPDRGETQYF. CDR3 DNA sequence: TGCAGCGCTTCCCCGGACAGGGGCGAGACCCAGTACTTC. The full variable domain, completed using reference TRBV29-1 and TRBJ2-5, is SAVISQKPSRDICQRGTSLTIQCQVDSQVTMMFWYRQQPGQSLTLIATANQGSEATYESGFVIDKFPISRPNLTFSTLTVSNMSPEDSSIYLCSASPDRGETQYFGPGTRLLVL.